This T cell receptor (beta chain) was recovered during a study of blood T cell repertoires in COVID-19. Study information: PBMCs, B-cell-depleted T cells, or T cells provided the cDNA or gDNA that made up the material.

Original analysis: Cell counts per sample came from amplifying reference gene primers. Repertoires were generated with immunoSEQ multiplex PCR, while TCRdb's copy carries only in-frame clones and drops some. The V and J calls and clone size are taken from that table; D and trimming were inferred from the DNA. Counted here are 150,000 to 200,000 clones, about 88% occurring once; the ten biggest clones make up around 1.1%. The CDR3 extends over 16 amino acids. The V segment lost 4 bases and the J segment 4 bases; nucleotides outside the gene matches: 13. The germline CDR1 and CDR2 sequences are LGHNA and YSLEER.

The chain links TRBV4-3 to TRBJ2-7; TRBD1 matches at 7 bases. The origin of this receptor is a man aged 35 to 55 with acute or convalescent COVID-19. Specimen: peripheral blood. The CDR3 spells CASSLGRDSISYEQYF. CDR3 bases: TGCGCCAGCAGCCTCGGCCGGGACAGTATCTCATACGAGCAGTACTTC.